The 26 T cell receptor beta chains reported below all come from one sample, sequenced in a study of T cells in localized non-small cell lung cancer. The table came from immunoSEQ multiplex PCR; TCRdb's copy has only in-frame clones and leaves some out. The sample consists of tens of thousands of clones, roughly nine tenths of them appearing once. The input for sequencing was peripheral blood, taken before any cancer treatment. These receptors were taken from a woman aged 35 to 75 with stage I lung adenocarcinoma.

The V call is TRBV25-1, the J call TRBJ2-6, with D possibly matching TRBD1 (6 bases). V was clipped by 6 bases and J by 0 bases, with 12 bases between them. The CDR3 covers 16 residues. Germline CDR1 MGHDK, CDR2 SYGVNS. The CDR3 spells CASRGQSYSGANVLTF. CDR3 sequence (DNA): TGTGCCAGCAGAGGACAGTCCTACTCTGGGGCCAACGTCCTGACTTTC.

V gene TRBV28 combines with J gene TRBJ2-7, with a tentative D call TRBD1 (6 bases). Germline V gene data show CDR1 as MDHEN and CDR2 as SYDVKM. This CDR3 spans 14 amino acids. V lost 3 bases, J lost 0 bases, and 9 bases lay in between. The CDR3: CASSLQGLSYEQYF. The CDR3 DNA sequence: TGTGCCAGCAGTTTGCAGGGGCTCTCCTACGAGCAGTACTTC.

The CDR3 bases are TGCGCCAGCAGCCAAGATCGGAACACTGAAGCTTTCTTT. This encodes CASSQDRNTEAFF. The chain links TRBV4-1 to TRBJ1-1; D is unclear. Trimming stripped 0 bases from V and 1 base from J, with 3 bases between. The germline V gene encodes CDR1 MGHRA and CDR2 YSYEKL. This CDR3 has 13 residues.

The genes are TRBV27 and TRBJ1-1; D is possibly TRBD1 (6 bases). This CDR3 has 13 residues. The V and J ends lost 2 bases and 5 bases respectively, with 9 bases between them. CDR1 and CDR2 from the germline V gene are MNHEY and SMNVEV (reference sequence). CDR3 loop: CASSLEGETEAFF. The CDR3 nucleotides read TGTGCCAGCAGTTTAGAGGGGGAGACTGAAGCTTTCTTT.

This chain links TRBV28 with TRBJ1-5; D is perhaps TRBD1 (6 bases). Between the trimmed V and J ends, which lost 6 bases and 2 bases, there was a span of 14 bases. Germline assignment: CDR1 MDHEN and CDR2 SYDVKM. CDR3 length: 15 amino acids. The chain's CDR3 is CASRPGGAGNQPQHF. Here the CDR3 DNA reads TGTGCCAGCAGGCCGGGGGGGGCGGGCAATCAGCCCCAGCATTTT.

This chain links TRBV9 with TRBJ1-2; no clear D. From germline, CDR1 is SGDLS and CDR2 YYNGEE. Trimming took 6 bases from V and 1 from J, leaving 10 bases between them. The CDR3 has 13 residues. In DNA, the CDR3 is TGTGCCAGCAATTTAGGGAGTAACTATGGCTACACCTTC. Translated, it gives CASNLGSNYGYTF.

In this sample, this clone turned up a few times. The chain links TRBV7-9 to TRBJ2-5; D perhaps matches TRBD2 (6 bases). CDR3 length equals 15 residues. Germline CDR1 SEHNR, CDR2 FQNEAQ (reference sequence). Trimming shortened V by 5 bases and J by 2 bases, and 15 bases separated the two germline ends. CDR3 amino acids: CASSPRGMGQETQYF. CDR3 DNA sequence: TGTGCCAGCAGCCCCCGGGGGATGGGTCAAGAGACCCAGTACTTC.

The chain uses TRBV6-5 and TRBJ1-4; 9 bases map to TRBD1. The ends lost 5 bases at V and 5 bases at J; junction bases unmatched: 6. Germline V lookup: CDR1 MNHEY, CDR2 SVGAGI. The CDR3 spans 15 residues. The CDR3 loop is CASSPAGTGNEKLFF. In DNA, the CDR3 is TGTGCCAGCAGTCCCGCCGGGACAGGGAATGAAAAACTGTTTTTT.

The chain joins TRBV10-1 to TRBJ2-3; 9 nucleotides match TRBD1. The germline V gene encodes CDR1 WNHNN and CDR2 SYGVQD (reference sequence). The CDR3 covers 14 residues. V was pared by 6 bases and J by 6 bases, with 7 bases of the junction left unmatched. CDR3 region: CASRGDRARDTQYF. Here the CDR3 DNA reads TGCGCCAGCAGGGGGGACAGGGCAAGGGATACGCAGTATTTT.

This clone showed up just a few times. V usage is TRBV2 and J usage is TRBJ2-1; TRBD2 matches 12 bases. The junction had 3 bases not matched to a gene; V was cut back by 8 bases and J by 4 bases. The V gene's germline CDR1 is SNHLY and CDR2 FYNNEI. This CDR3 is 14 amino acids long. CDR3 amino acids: CASGTSGGYNEQFF. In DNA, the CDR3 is TGTGCCAGCGGAACTAGCGGGGGGTACAATGAGCAGTTCTTC.

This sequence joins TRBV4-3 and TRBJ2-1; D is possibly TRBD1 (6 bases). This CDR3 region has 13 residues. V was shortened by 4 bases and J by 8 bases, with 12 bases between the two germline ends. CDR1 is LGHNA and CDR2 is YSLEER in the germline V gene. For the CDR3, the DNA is TGCGCCAGCAGCCGAAGACAGGAAGATGAGCAGTTCTTC. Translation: CASSRRQEDEQFF.

The DNA of the CDR3 is TGTGCCAGCCGAACAGGGGTCAAAGGCAGGACCGGGGAGCTGTTTTTT. Its translation: CASRTGVKGRTGELFF. The V and J genes are TRBV13 and TRBJ2-2, with TRBD1 identical over 7 bases. Germline lookup yields CDR1 PRHDT and CDR2 FYEKMQ (reference sequence). There are 16 residues in the CDR3. Losses at the gene ends were 8 bases for V and 5 bases for J; bases not matched to a gene: 14.

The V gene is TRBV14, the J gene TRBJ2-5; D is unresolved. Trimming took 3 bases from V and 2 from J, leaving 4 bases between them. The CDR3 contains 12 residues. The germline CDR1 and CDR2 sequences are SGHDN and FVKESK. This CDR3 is CASSQKQETQYF. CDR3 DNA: TGTGCCAGCAGCCAGAAGCAAGAGACCCAGTACTTC.

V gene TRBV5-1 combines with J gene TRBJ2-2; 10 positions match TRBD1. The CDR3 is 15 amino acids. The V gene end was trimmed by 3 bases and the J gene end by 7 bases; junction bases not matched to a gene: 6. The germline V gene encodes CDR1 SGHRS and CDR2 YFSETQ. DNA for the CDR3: TGCGCCAGCAGCTCCCGACAGGGGGCGGTCGGGGAGCTGTTTTTT. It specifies CASSSRQGAVGELFF.

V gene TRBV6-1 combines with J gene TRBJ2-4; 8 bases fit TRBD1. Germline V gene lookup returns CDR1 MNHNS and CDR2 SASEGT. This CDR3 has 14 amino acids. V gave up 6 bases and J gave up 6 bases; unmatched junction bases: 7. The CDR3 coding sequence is TGTGCCAGCAGGGCTGCTGACAGGGGAAACATTCAGTACTTC. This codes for CASRAADRGNIQYF.

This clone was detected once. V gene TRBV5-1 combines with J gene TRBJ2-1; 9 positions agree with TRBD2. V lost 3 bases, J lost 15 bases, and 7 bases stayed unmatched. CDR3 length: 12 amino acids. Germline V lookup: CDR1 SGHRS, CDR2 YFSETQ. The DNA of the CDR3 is TGCGCCAGCAGCTCTCTGGCGGGGGGGACGTTCTTC. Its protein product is CASSSLAGGTFF.

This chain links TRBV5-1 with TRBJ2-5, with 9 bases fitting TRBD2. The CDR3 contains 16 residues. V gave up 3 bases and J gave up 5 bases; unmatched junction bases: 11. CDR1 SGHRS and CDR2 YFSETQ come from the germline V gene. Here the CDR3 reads CASSWGRGGRGETQYF. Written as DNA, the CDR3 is TGCGCCAGCAGCTGGGGGCGGGGGGGCCGAGGGGAGACCCAGTACTTC.

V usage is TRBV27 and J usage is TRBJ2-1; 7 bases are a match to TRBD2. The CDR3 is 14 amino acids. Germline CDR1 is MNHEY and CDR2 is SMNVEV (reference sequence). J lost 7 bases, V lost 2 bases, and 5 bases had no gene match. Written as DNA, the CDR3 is TGTGCCAGCAGTTTAGGCGGGAGTTGGAATGAGCAGTTCTTC. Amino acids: CASSLGGSWNEQFF.

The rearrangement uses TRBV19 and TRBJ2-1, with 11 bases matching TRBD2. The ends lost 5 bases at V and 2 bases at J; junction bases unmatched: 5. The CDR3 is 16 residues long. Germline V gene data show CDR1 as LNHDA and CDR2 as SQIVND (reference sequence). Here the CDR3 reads CASSVTSGTAYNEQFF. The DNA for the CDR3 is TGTGCCAGTAGTGTGACTAGCGGGACCGCCTACAATGAGCAGTTCTTC.

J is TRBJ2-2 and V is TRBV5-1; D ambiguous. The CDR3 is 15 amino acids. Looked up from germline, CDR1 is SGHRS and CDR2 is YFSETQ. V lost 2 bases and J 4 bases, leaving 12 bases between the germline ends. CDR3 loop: CASSLLQFSTGELFF. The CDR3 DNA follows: TGCGCCAGCAGCTTACTCCAGTTTAGCACCGGGGAGCTGTTTTTT. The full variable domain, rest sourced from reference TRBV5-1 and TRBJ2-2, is KAGVTQTPRYLIKTRGQQVTLSCSPISGHRSVSWYQQTPGQGLQFLFEYFSETQRNKGNFPGRFSGRQFSNSRSEMNVSTLELGDSALYLCASSLLQFSTGELFFGEGSRLTVL.

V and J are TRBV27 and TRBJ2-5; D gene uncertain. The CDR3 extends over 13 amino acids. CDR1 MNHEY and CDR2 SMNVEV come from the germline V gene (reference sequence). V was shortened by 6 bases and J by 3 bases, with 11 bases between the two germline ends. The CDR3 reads CASRVWSEETQYF. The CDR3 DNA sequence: TGTGCCAGCAGAGTGTGGAGCGAAGAGACCCAGTACTTC.

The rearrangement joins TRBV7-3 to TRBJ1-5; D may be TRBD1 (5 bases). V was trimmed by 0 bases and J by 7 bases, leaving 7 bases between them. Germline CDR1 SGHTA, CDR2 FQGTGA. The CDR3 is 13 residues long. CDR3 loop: CASSLTGDQPQHF. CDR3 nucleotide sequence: TGTGCCAGCAGCTTAACAGGGGACCAGCCCCAGCATTTT.

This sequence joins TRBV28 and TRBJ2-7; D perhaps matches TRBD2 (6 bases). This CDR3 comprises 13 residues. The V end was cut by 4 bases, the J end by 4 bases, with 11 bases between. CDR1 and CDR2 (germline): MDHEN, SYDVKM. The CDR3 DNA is TGTGCCAGCAGTTCCGGGCGGGGATACGAGCAGTACTTC. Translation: CASSSGRGYEQYF.

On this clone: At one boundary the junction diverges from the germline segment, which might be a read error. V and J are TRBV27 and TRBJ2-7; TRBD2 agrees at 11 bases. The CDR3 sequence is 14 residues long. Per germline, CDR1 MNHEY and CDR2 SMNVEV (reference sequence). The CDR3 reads CASSLSRTSGLAVF. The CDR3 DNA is TGTGCCAGCAGTTTATCAAGGACTAGCGGGCTGGCGGTCTTC.

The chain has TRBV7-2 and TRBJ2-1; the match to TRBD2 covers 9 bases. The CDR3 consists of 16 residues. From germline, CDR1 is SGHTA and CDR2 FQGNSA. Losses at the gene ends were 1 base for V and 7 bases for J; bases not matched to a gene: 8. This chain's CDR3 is CASSLVTGGGANEQFF. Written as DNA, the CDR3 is TGTGCCAGCAGCTTAGTCACGGGCGGGGGGGCAAATGAGCAGTTCTTC.

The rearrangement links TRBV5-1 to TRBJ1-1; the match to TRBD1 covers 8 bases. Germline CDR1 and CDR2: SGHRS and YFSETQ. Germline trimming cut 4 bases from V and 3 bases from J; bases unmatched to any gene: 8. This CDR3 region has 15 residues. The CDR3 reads CASSRQGARDTEAFF. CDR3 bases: TGCGCCAGCAGCAGGCAGGGGGCGAGGGACACTGAAGCTTTCTTT.